This T cell receptor (beta chain) was observed in a study of cytomegalovirus exposure and HLA in healthy donors. Study outcomes and limitations: One later analysis reportedly identified an Asian-associated ancestry cluster that showed fewer N-insertions than the roughly 670-donor mean. With DRB1 most and HLA-C fewest, TCR association rates differed between HLA loci in a later analysis.

Trimming cost V 5 bases and J 4 bases; bases outside gene matches: 9. CDR1 SGHNT and CDR2 YYREEE come from the germline V gene (reference sequence). The CDR3 runs 15 residues. Primers included in the PCR were 60 Vbeta and 13 Jbeta primers. Libraries were prepared by immunoSEQ multiplex PCR; TCRdb keeps only in-frame clonotypes and omits some of them. The sample gives under 200,000 clones, over 75% of which show up once; 2% to 2.5% is in the top ten. This clone appeared a few times. What it binds is not known. Specimen: PBMCs. The receptor comes from a male donor in good health and CMV-seronegative. The chain recombines TRBV5-4 with TRBJ2-3; 8 positions match TRBD1. The CDR3 DNA sequence: TGTGCCAGCAGTCCTCCAGGGGGCGCAGCAGATACGCAGTATTTT. This codes for CASSPPGGAADTQYF.